Following are 30 T cell receptor beta chains from one sample sequenced in a study of OX40 agonist ivuxolimab in advanced cancers. Data came from immunoSEQ multiplex PCR; TCRdb stores just in-frame clones and leaves some out. The table records approximately 91,000 clones, roughly 87% of them present only once. The sample in question was CD4+ or CD8+ T cells sorted from blood, obtained in a trial of the OX40 agonist ivuxolimab. The receptor source for this set is an adult with an advanced solid tumor such as melanoma, head and neck, liver or kidney cancer.

V gene TRBV7-2 combines with J gene TRBJ2-4; 7 nucleotides line up with TRBD1. The CDR3 loop spans 14 amino acids. Germline assignment: CDR1 SGHTA and CDR2 FQGNSA. With 4 bases clipped from V and 6 bases from J, the junction kept 6 bases outside the gene matches. The CDR3 loop reads CASSSEDRRNIQYF. CDR3 in DNA: TGTGCCAGCAGCTCAGAGGACAGGAGAAACATTCAGTACTTC.

The chain couples TRBV4-1 to TRBJ1-4; 8 bases match TRBD1. The CDR3 sequence is 20 residues long. With 0 bases clipped from V and 4 bases from J, the junction kept 16 bases outside the gene matches. Germline assignment: CDR1 MGHRA and CDR2 YSYEKL. The CDR3 sequence is CASSQDRGTGGTLFNEKLFF. In DNA, the CDR3 is TGCGCCAGCAGCCAAGACCGCGGGACAGGCGGGACCCTTTTTAATGAAAAACTGTTTTTT.

The chain is built from TRBV2 and TRBJ1-1; possible D gene TRBD1, 6 bases. The CDR3 spans 14 residues. Trimming took 4 bases from V and 4 from J, leaving 13 bases between them. The germline gives CDR1 SNHLY, CDR2 FYNNEI. The CDR3 DNA reads TGTGCCAGCAGTGGTTCGGGGGCGCGCACTGAAGCTTTCTTT. It encodes CASSGSGARTEAFF.

This clone was seen only once. This chain connects TRBV11-2 to TRBJ2-1; 7 nucleotides match TRBD1. The CDR3 is 16 residues long. The junction had 9 bases not matched to a gene; V was cut back by 0 bases and J by 7 bases. The V gene's germline CDR1 is SGHAT and CDR2 FQNNGV. The CDR3 region is CASSLDLLTGMNEQFF. CDR3 DNA sequence: TGTGCCAGCAGCTTAGACCTCTTGACAGGGATGAATGAGCAGTTCTTC.

V and J are TRBV19 and TRBJ1-5; a possible D gene is TRBD1 (6 bases). Trimming shortened V by 1 base and J by 4 bases, and 11 bases separated the two germline ends. The CDR3 extends over 15 amino acids. From germline, CDR1 is LNHDA and CDR2 SQIVND (reference sequence). CDR3 in DNA: TGTGCCAGTAGTATAGGATACAGGGATAATCAGCCCCAGCATTTT. Protein sequence: CASSIGYRDNQPQHF.

V is TRBV9 and J is TRBJ1-2, with 7 bases matching TRBD1. There are 17 residues in the CDR3. Unmatched junction bases numbered 18, after V lost 2 bases and J lost 8 bases. Germline CDR1 is SGDLS and CDR2 is YYNGEE. The CDR3 region has the DNA TGTGCCAGCAGCGTCCGCTCAACCGGTGGGACAGCGGGCGGCTACACCTTC. The encoded protein is CASSVRSTGGTAGGYTF.

The chain recombines TRBV7-2 with TRBJ2-7, with a tentative D call TRBD1 (7 bases). V was trimmed by 5 bases and J by 3 bases, leaving 17 bases between them. Germline loops: CDR1 SGHTA, CDR2 FQGNSA. The CDR3 is 15 residues long. CDR3 protein: CASSQQEGASYEQYF. In DNA form, the CDR3 reads TGTGCCAGCAGCCAGCAGGAGGGGGCCAGCTACGAGCAGTACTTC.

This clone was counted once. V and J are TRBV5-4 and TRBJ2-2; TRBD1 matches 12 bases. Germline CDR1 is SGHNT and CDR2 is YYREEE (reference sequence). Unmatched junction bases numbered 12, after V lost 5 bases and J lost 7 bases. The CDR3 extends over 17 amino acids. The CDR3 protein is CASRDFGTGGQGGELFF. The CDR3 bases are TGTGCCAGCAGGGATTTCGGGACAGGGGGCCAGGGCGGGGAGCTGTTTTTT. Full variable domain (missing parts from reference TRBV5-4 and TRBJ2-2): ETGVTQSPTHLIKTRGQQVTLRCSSQSGHNTVSWYQQALGQGPQFIFQYYREEENGRGNFPPRFSGLQFPNYSSELNVNALELDDSALYLCASRDFGTGGQGGELFFGEGSRLTVL.

This clone has more than one count but fewer than ten. The chain combines TRBV5-1 with TRBJ2-2; 9 bases map to TRBD2. Germline trimming cut 4 bases from V and 6 bases from J; bases unmatched to any gene: 13. The CDR3 runs 17 residues. The V gene's germline CDR1 is SGHRS and CDR2 YFSETQ. The CDR3 DNA follows: TGCGCCAGCAGCCCAGGGGCGTCCAGCGGGGGGTCCGGGGAGCTGTTTTTT. It translates to CASSPGASSGGSGELFF.

This clone appeared a few times. V is TRBV6-5 and J is TRBJ2-2; tentative D call: TRBD2 (5 bases). V was pared by 2 bases and J by 0 bases, with 7 bases between. Per germline, CDR1 MNHEY and CDR2 SVGAGI. The CDR3 totals 15 residues. The chain's CDR3 is CASSYRGANTGELFF. The CDR3 DNA follows: TGTGCCAGCAGTTACCGGGGTGCGAACACCGGGGAGCTGTTTTTT.

This sequence joins TRBV9 and TRBJ1-3; D possibly corresponds to TRBD1 (5 bases). The CDR3 has 16 amino acids. The V and J ends lost 4 bases and 0 bases respectively, with 14 bases between them. Germline values: CDR1 SGDLS, CDR2 YYNGEE. The CDR3 reads CASSLRGGTSGNTIYF. The CDR3 nucleotides read TGTGCCAGCAGCCTCCGGGGAGGGACCTCTGGAAACACCATATATTTT.

This chain links TRBV18 with TRBJ1-3; a possible D gene is TRBD1 (5 bases). The ends were cut back, 3 bases at V and 2 bases at J, with 17 bases in the middle. The germline CDR1 and CDR2 sequences are KGHSH and LQKENI. This CDR3 is 17 amino acids long. CDR3 sequence (DNA): TGTGCCAGCTCACCTAAGGCAGTCGACAGCGCTGGAAACACCATATATTTT. Translated, it gives CASSPKAVDSAGNTIYF.

This chain links TRBV6-1 with TRBJ1-3; D not resolved. Germline CDR1 and CDR2: MNHNS and SASEGT. Trimming stripped 2 bases from V and 0 bases from J, with 14 bases between. The length of the CDR3 is 17 residues. The CDR3 DNA is TGTGCCAGCAGTGAAAAGTTTGGGAGGTCCTCTGGAAACACCATATATTTT. Its protein is CASSEKFGRSSGNTIYF.

The chain links TRBV5-5 to TRBJ1-2; D is ambiguous. With 0 bases removed from V and 2 bases from J, the gap between germline ends came to 11 bases. Germline V gene sequence: CDR1 SGHKS, CDR2 YYEKEE (reference sequence). The CDR3 length is 15 residues. The CDR3 nucleotides are TGTGCCAGCAGCTTGGAACCAGCAGGAAACTATGGCTACACCTTC. Residues: CASSLEPAGNYGYTF.

The rearrangement links TRBV9 to TRBJ2-5; 7 bases align to TRBD1. The germline V gene encodes CDR1 SGDLS and CDR2 YYNGEE. V was clipped by 0 bases and J by 1 base; unmatched bases: 6. The CDR3 totals 16 residues. CDR3 nucleotides: TGTGCCAGCAGCGTAGCGGCAGGGGGTTTCCAAGAGACCCAGTACTTC. Protein sequence: CASSVAAGGFQETQYF.

J is TRBJ1-2 and V is TRBV7-9; 8 positions agree with TRBD1. In germline, CDR1 is SEHNR, CDR2 FQNEAQ (reference sequence). The CDR3 is made up of 14 amino acids. Unmatched junction bases numbered 8, after V lost 3 bases and J lost 8 bases. The CDR3 sequence: CASSFDRGGFGYTF. In nucleotides, the CDR3 is TGTGCCAGCAGCTTTGACAGGGGTGGATTCGGCTACACCTTC.

DNA of the CDR3: TGCGCCAGCAGCCAAGTGTTTGGCAGGTATACCTCTGGAAACACCATATATTTT. This translates into CASSQVFGRYTSGNTIYF. The chain couples TRBV4-1 to TRBJ1-3, with no clear D. Germline values: CDR1 MGHRA, CDR2 YSYEKL. V was cut by 1 base and J by 0 bases, with 16 bases left in between. This CDR3 is 18 amino acids long.

The chain carries TRBV5-4 and TRBJ1-4; D is perhaps TRBD1 (5 bases). The ends were cut back, 9 bases at V and 7 bases at J, with 22 bases in the middle. The CDR3 extends over 15 amino acids. The germline V gene has CDR1 SGHNT and CDR2 YYREEE (reference sequence). CDR3 nucleotides: TGTGCCACCACCACCGGTGGGGGGGGAGGTGAAAAACTGTTTTTT. Translation: CATTTGGGGGEKLFF.

The CDR3 region has the DNA TGTGCCAGCAGTGGGGAAAGGGGGGTTGAAGCTTTCTTT. This encodes CASSGERGVEAFF. V and J are TRBV2 and TRBJ1-1; D possibly corresponds to TRBD1 (6 bases). The CDR3 loop spans 13 amino acids. V gave up 4 bases and J gave up 7 bases, with 13 bases separating them. Germline assignment: CDR1 SNHLY and CDR2 FYNNEI. The entire variable domain, with the rest obtained from reference TRBV2 and TRBJ1-1, is as follows: EPEVTQTPSHQVTQMGQEVILRCVPISNHLYFYWYRQILGQKVEFLVSFYNNEISEKSEIFDDQFSVERPDGSNFTLKIRSTKLEDSAMYFCASSGERGVEAFFGQGTRLTVV.

This clone is a singleton in its sample. The rearrangement uses TRBV5-8 and TRBJ2-1; 16 bases match TRBD2. This CDR3 has 15 amino acids. The J segment lost 9 bases and the V segment lost 9 bases, leaving 9 bases of the junction unmatched. Germline V lookup: CDR1 SGHTS, CDR2 YDEGEE. CDR3 DNA: TGTGCCATCCCCGGGACTAGCGGGGGGGCCGGTGAGCAGTTCTTC. Protein sequence: CAIPGTSGGAGEQFF. The full variable domain, with the rest looked up from reference TRBV5-8 and TRBJ2-1, is EAGVTQSPTHLIKTRGQQATLRCSPISGHTSVYWYQQALGLGLQFLLWYDEGEERNRGNFPPRFSGRQFPNYSSELNVNALELEDSALYLCAIPGTSGGAGEQFFGPGTRLTVL.

The CDR3 spells CASSEWGTEAFF. The CDR3 DNA sequence: TGTGCCAGCAGTGAATGGGGTACTGAAGCTTTCTTT. The V and J genes are TRBV25-1 and TRBJ1-1; no reliable D call. This CDR3 is 12 amino acids long. From germline, CDR1 is MGHDK and CDR2 SYGVNS. Trimming cost V 1 base and J 5 bases, with 5 bases left between them. The entire variable domain, with the rest obtained from reference TRBV25-1 and TRBJ1-1, is as follows: EADIYQTPRYLVIGTGKKITLECSQTMGHDKMYWYQQDPGMELHLIHYSYGVNSTEKGDLSSESTVSRIRTEHFPLTLESARPSHTSQYLCASSEWGTEAFFGQGTRLTVV.

This rearrangement joins TRBV5-5 to TRBJ1-6, with D hard to call. V lost 2 bases, J lost 3 bases, and 12 bases lay in between. Germline V gene lookup returns CDR1 SGHKS and CDR2 YYEKEE (reference sequence). The CDR3 length is 16 residues. CDR3 nucleotide sequence: TGTGCCAGCAGCTTCCTAGGCTGGGGCTATAATTCACCCCTCCACTTT. This translates into CASSFLGWGYNSPLHF.

The V gene is TRBV5-6, the J gene TRBJ1-2; 10 positions match TRBD1. Trimming at V came to 6 bases and at J to 2 bases, leaving 10 bases not matched to a gene. The CDR3 covers 16 residues. Germline V gene data show CDR1 as SGHDT and CDR2 as YYEEEE. For the CDR3, the DNA is TGTGCCAGCACCCTGGACAGGGGGATGCGAAACTATGGCTACACCTTC. It is translated as CASTLDRGMRNYGYTF.

The V gene is TRBV9, the J gene TRBJ2-7; unclear D gene. CDR3 size: 14 residues. Germline V gene lookup returns CDR1 SGDLS and CDR2 YYNGEE. Trimming pared 0 bases from V and 3 bases from J, leaving 10 bases between. The CDR3 is CASSVEDPGYEQYF. The CDR3 DNA reads TGTGCCAGCAGCGTAGAGGACCCCGGCTACGAGCAGTACTTC.

CDR3: CATSRITSLTDRTNYGYTF. Here the CDR3 DNA reads TGTGCCACCAGCAGAATCACGTCCCTTACAGACCGAACTAACTATGGCTACACCTTC. The gene calls are TRBV15 and TRBJ1-2; D unresolved. CDR3 length: 19 residues. The germline V and J ends were trimmed by 2 bases and 0 bases, with 22 bases remaining between them. Germline CDR1 reads LNHNV; CDR2 reads YYDKDF (reference sequence).

This sequence joins TRBV27 and TRBJ2-1; D is ambiguous. The CDR3 extends over 13 amino acids. CDR1 and CDR2 (germline): MNHEY, SMNVEV (reference sequence). The ends were cut back, 2 bases at V and 7 bases at J, with 9 bases in the middle. This CDR3 reads CASSLRLSNEQFF. Written as DNA, the CDR3 is TGTGCCAGCAGTTTAAGATTGAGTAATGAGCAGTTCTTC.

V usage is TRBV10-3 and J usage is TRBJ2-1; TRBD2 agrees at 7 bases. CDR1 is ENHRY, CDR2 SYGVKD, per germline. V trimming: 2 bases; J trimming: 2 bases; junction bases outside the gene matches: 3. The CDR3 runs to 15 residues. The CDR3: CAISEPSGAYNEQFF. CDR3 in DNA: TGTGCCATCAGTGAGCCAAGCGGGGCCTACAATGAGCAGTTCTTC.

The rearrangement links TRBV5-6 to TRBJ1-5; perhaps TRBD1 as D (5 bases). The V end was cut by 1 base, the J end by 0 bases, with 8 bases between. The CDR3 spans 15 residues. Germline V gene lookup returns CDR1 SGHDT and CDR2 YYEEEE. CDR3 coding DNA: TGTGCCAGCAGCTTGAGAGACAGTAGCAATCAGCCCCAGCATTTT. Protein sequence: CASSLRDSSNQPQHF.

The DNA of the CDR3 is TGTGCCAGCAGTGCGTCCCAGAGGTTGAACACTGAAGCTTTCTTT. It specifies CASSASQRLNTEAFF. This sequence joins TRBV6-1 and TRBJ1-1; D call uncertain. The CDR3 totals 15 residues. The germline gives CDR1 MNHNS, CDR2 SASEGT. V gave up 4 bases and J gave up 0 bases, with 12 bases separating them.

The chain employs TRBV27 and TRBJ1-4; no reliable D call. Germline V gene sequence: CDR1 MNHEY, CDR2 SMNVEV (reference sequence). The V and J ends lost 8 bases and 7 bases respectively, with 11 bases between them. The CDR3 runs to 12 residues. Here the CDR3 reads CASGRGFEKLFF. The DNA for the CDR3 is TGTGCCAGCGGTCGGGGTTTTGAAAAACTGTTTTTT.